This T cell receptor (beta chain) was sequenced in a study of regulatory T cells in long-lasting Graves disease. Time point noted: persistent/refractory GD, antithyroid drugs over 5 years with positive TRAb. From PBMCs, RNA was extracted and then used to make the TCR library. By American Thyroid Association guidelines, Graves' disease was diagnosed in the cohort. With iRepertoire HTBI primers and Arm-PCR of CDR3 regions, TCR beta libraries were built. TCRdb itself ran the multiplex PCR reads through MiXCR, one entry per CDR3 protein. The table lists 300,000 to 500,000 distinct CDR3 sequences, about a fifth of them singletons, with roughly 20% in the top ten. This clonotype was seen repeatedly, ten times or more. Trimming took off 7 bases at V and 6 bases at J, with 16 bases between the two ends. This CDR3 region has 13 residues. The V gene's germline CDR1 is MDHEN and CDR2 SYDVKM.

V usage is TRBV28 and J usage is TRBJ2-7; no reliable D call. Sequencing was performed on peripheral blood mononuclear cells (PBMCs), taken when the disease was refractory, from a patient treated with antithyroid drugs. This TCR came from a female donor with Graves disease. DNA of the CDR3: TGTGCCAGCAACTGGGGAAGGTTTAGCGAGCAGTACTTC. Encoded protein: CASNWGRFSEQYF.